The source of this T cell receptor beta chain is a study of blood T cell repertoires in COVID-19. As for the study in general: Sources were T cells, B-cell-depleted T cells, or PBMCs; the material itself was cDNA or gDNA.

Per the authors' pipeline: Nucleated cell number was recorded as an estimate derived from reference gene primer amplification. Profiling relied on immunoSEQ multiplex PCR, and the TCRdb table lists in-frame clones only, not all of them. V, J and clone size are those of that table, while D and trimming were read from the DNA. The table lists under 150,000 clones, around 87% of them singletons. This clone was picked up one time. Germline V gene sequence: CDR1 SNHLY, CDR2 FYNNEI. The length of the CDR3 is 15 residues. The junction had 10 bases not matched to a gene; V was cut back by 7 bases and J by 2 bases.

Sequenced: peripheral blood. The receptor was derived from a woman aged 45-60 years who had recovered from COVID-19. The V call is TRBV2, the J call TRBJ1-2; 7 bases match TRBD1. The CDR3 nucleotides read TGTGCCAGCACGGGACCCTCGGGACAGAACTATGGCTACACCTTC. Translation: CASTGPSGQNYGYTF.